The source of this T cell receptor (beta chain) is a study of cytomegalovirus exposure and HLA in healthy donors (dated 2017 in TCRdb). Broadly, across the study: In an earlier analysis of fewer than 750 of the donors, 276 Gb of sequence data and 90 million to 120 million unique TCR beta sequences from about 179 million T cells were reported. The study profiled the T cell repertoires of under 850 subjects by immunosequencing and related them to cytomegalovirus serostatus. The aim of the study was to test whether cataloging public T cell receptors could identify signatures of past pathogen exposure. Rather than using new phenotypic data, the later analysis identified candidate immune exposures from TCR beta sequences and from how often those sequences occurred across donors. Donor age, sex, ethnicity and CMV serostatus were collected together with the repertoire data. A later analysis re-examined previously published TCR beta repertoires from roughly 720 donors and added high-resolution HLA genotyping to investigate patterns of TCR occurrence. High-throughput TCR immunosequencing, statistical association of individual TCRs with disease status, and machine learning were combined to predict cytomegalovirus infection status. An early release covering roughly 640 HLA-typed donors comprised approximately 300 gigabases of sequencing data and approximately 80 million unique TCR sequences. In an earlier analysis of roughly 580 of the donors, high-throughput TCR beta sequencing was used to judge whether each TCR beta V gene segment behaved as functional or pseudogenic. A few DR-DQ haplotypes were handled as single units for association and clustering because linkage in the cohort was strong. All discovery cohort repertoires had been generated on a single sequencing platform. The number of typed donors differed by locus: roughly 620-630 for A, B, C, DRB1 and DQB1; some 540 for DQA1; 606 for DPA1; and some 470 for DPB1. HLA typing covered class I and class II loci at four-digit resolution. The genetic ancestry cluster associated with self-reported Caucasian donors included roughly four fifths of the roughly 400 genotyped donors. Among over 350 genotyped donors of the cohort, an average of 235,054 unique TCR beta nucleotide sequences were sequenced per donor, roughly 18% of them non-productive. Along with the roughly 610-subject first cohort, a separate validation cohort of over 90 different subjects was used. A later genetic analysis took genome-wide SNP genotypes for about 55% of the 666 donors and used that subset as a discovery cohort.

The cohort was made up of approximately 670 healthy bone marrow donors. Cohort members were all nominally healthy when sampled, although unrecorded immune exposures were likely present. The donor tested CMV seronegative and was one of the 352 seronegative cohort members. Every donor gave a peripheral blood sample, and the peripheral blood mononuclear cells from that sample were used for TCR beta sequencing. Genomic DNA was extracted from the blood cell samples with the Qiagen DNeasy Blood Extraction Kit. From the cysteine through the phenylalanine, the CDR3 covers 17 amino acids. The retained sequence is limited to the CDR3, 51 bases, with the frame set at the first base. V is cut back by 6 bases and J by 0 bases, with 8 bases in the junction unmatched. The germline V gene yields ENHRY for CDR1 and SYGVKD for CDR2. General findings and caveats noted by the study authors: A later analysis associated 15,000 or so TCR beta sequences with specific HLA alleles at a false discovery rate of 0.05. HLA typing was unavailable for some donors at each locus, so association tests used only the typed subset. A later genetic analysis associated a missense DCLRE1C variant with V-gene and J-gene trimming of TCR beta chains, and an independent cohort replicated the association. The authors suggested that the approach could potentially be generalized to other disease states and immunological phenotypes. Immune exposure information for the cohort was limited to CMV serostatus. Assigning TCR associations to individual alleles was difficult when HLA alleles, especially DR and DQ, strongly co-occurred. Presence/absence analyses assumed roughly uniform sequencing depth across donors, an assumption that may not hold. According to a later genetic analysis, donors in an Asian-associated ancestry cluster had fewer N-insertions in productive TCRs than the roughly 670-donor mean. A later analysis found that most CMV-associated TCR beta chains appeared HLA-restricted, with HLA associations seemingly driven largely by CMV exposure. Over 15 rarely observed V segments, including chromosome 9 orphons, were excluded from the earlier analysis of almost 600 of the donors because counts were too low. In an earlier analysis of 587 of the donors, most TCR beta V segments were observed in productive rearrangements about 87% or about 30% of the time, broadly matching IMGT annotations. Across donors, most TCR sequences were observed very rarely, whereas some public TCRs were present in many individuals. According to a later analysis, TCR association rates differed among HLA loci, with DRB1 alleles showing the most associated TCRs and HLA-C alleles showing the fewest. A few of the identified cytomegalovirus-associated TCR beta chains were confirmed in vitro to be specific for cytomegalovirus antigens. In a later analysis, HLA-associated TCR beta chains showed more clonal expansion and lower generation probabilities than non-associated chains that were equally common. The cohort was sequenced for TCR beta chains only, and without alpha or paired-chain data the features that could be detected were limited. Some IMGT-functional V segments, including TRBV6-2 and TRBV6-3, could not be distinguished by the 87-base-pair reads and were therefore excluded. The study gave a list of 150 to 200 TCR beta chains associated with cytomegalovirus. Several of the top co-occurrence clusters appeared to be linked to parvovirus B19, influenza, CMV and Epstein-Barr virus, according to a later analysis. A further reported finding was that TCR beta sequences accurately predicted the HLA-A and HLA-B alleles for most subjects in the first cohort. Correlated functional status among segregating V segments might be attributable to linkage disequilibrium, but an unknown experimental factor could not be ruled out. The classifier was reported to diagnose cytomegalovirus status with high specificity and sensitivity in both the original and validation cohorts. A cluster of highly shared sequence variants was judged likely to be a technical artifact of the sequencing pipeline.

Libraries were made using the immunoSEQ multiplex PCR assay. The multiplex PCR relied on a mix of 60 forward primers for TCR Vbeta segments and 13 reverse primers for TCR Jbeta segments. The CDR3 region of rearranged TCR beta genes was amplified from genomic DNA by a multiplex PCR assay. Amplified TCR beta libraries were sequenced as 87-base-pair reads on the Illumina HiSeq System. The published analysis was carried out like this. Across the 500 to 750 repertoires, a later analysis counted 75 million to 90 million unique TCR beta chains, approximately 10 million of which were shared by at least two donors. Raw reads were error-corrected and collapsed into unique sequences with a nearest-neighbor algorithm that merged closely related sequences to remove PCR and sequencing errors. Alignment of CDR3 sequences to IMGT reference sequences was used to assign V, D and J gene segments. For a sequence to be retained, at least a six-nucleotide match to both a V gene segment and a J gene segment was required. A rearrangement was called productive if the CDR3 had no stop codons and remained in frame with V and J, and every other rearrangement was called non-productive. Following IMGT convention, CDR3 was defined as the stretch from the second conserved V-encoded cysteine to the conserved J-encoded phenylalanine. Sequences without an unambiguous match to a single V gene segment were excluded from the earlier analysis of a few hundred of the donors. An earlier analysis of a few hundred of the donors called V segments functional above 56.7% productive rearrangements and segregating when the between-donor standard deviation exceeded 5%. A statistical classification framework was built to diagnose cytomegalovirus status from the catalog of TCR beta chain sequences. A later analysis assigned V and J genes by comparing TCR nucleotide sequences with IMGT/GENE-DB human TR gene sequences. Using the TCRdist pipeline, a later analysis assigned CDR3 sequences along with most-parsimonious VDJ recombination scenarios. In a later analysis, every TCR beta chain was defined by the combination of its CDR3 amino acid sequence and its V-gene family, and reads without a unique V-gene family were dropped. A later analysis removed several hundred highly shared, low-generation-probability nucleotide sequences to deal with suspected cross-contamination and a sequencing artifact. In a later analysis, a clonal expansion index for each public chain was calculated from normalized within-repertoire ranks of inferred template counts. In a later analysis, generation probabilities were computed with a VDJ recombination model fitted to out-of-frame rearrangements, and the resulting probabilities were checked against IGoR. In a later analysis, TCR-TCR, TCR-HLA and TCR-CMV co-occurrence was scored with hypergeometric tests, and a repertoire-size bias correction was applied to TCR pairs. To estimate false discovery rates, a later analysis permuted the HLA or CMV assignments 20 times. In a later analysis, co-occurring TCRs were grouped using DBSCAN, and TCRdist sequence similarity was added for clustering within HLA-allele-positive subsets. Repertoires with fewer than 30,000 or more than 120,000 public chains were left out of co-occurrence clustering, as were five repertoires with anomalous nucleotide sharing. Drawn from immuneACCESS, this table holds only the in-frame rearrangements with V and J called that TCRdb kept. Clones are partly lost; checked studies trace under half to an unresolved V gene and leave the rest unexplained. V and J calls plus clone size are reproduced from that table; the DNA served to infer D and trimming. Here the sample has 220,000 or so clones; under 80% occur a single time. Roughly 2% of the sample is taken by the ten largest.

Comment on this clone: It lacks a known antigen. Base qualities are not recorded, but no much larger clone differs from it by a single base.

Sequencing was carried out using PBMCs. The rearranged chain carries TRBV10-3 and TRBJ2-1, and 10 junctional nucleotides match TRBD2. The receptor was isolated from a woman aged 30 to 39 in good health and CMV-seronegative. The DNA sequence follows: TGTGCCATCAGGTCTAGCGGGGGCGGGGGCTCCTACAATGAGCAGTTCTTC. Its protein is CAIRSSGGGGSYNEQFF.